This T cell receptor (beta chain) stems from a study of CD8+CD57+ T cells in acquired aplastic anemia. Study-wide context: Sorted CD4+ and CD8+ cells yielded 3 to 3.5 ug of DNA on average.

Worth noting for this clonotype: Germline and junction disagree at one end, which may indicate a read error.

TCR beta VDJ and CDR3 were profiled, and genomic DNA was the template. One entry per CDR3 protein results from TCRdb running MiXCR on the reads. The data contain 40,000 to 50,000 distinct CDR3 sequences, around 69% of them singletons. CDR3 length equals 13 residues. CDR1 LNHDA and CDR2 SQIVND come from the germline V gene (reference sequence). The chain has TRBV19 and TRBJ1-2, with D maybe TRBD1 (6 bases). The TCR originated in a human donor in good health, serving as a control. Source material: sorted CD4+, CD8+, or CD8+CD57+ T cells (not recorded which) from PBMCs. The CDR3 coding sequence is TGTGCCAGTAGTCACAATAACAGGGCTGGCTACGCCTTC. It encodes CASSHNNRAGYAF.